This T cell receptor beta chain appears in the sequencing data of a study of blood T cell repertoires in COVID-19. Overall study: PBMCs, B-cell-depleted T cells, or T cells were the source of the cDNA or gDNA that made up the material.

This clone was seen just once. The repertoire was sequenced with immunoSEQ multiplex PCR; TCRdb's copy has only in-frame clones and lacks some. The sample records under 250,000 clones, less than 90% being singletons. The V segment lost 5 bases and the J segment 1 base; nucleotides outside the gene matches: 9. The CDR3 spans 16 residues. Looked up from germline, CDR1 is SGHNT and CDR2 is YYREEE (reference sequence). The TCR originated in a man between 60 and 75 years old with acute or convalescent COVID-19. Source material: peripheral blood. The chain links TRBV5-4 to TRBJ1-3; 7 nucleotides agree with TRBD1. This chain's CDR3 is CASSFDRATSGNTIYF. CDR3 bases: TGTGCCAGCAGTTTCGACAGGGCTACTTCTGGAAACACCATATATTTT. The full variable domain, completed using reference TRBV5-4 and TRBJ1-3, is ETGVTQSPTHLIKTRGQQVTLRCSSQSGHNTVSWYQQALGQGPQFIFQYYREEENGRGNFPPRFSGLQFPNYSSELNVNALELDDSALYLCASSFDRATSGNTIYFGEGSWLTVV.